The TCR beta chain described here comes from a study of cytomegalovirus exposure and HLA in healthy donors (dated by TCRdb to 2016 to 2017). Regarding the study in general: In an earlier analysis of under 600 of the donors, roughly 300 Gb of sequence data and roughly 100 million unique TCR beta sequences from 180 million or so T cells were reported. About 300 gigabases of sequencing data and approximately 93 million unique TCR sequences were included in an early release covering over 600 HLA-typed donors. Of the roughly 400 genotyped donors, 80% to 90% were placed in the genetic ancestry cluster associated with self-reported Caucasian donors. The study aimed to test whether cataloging public T cell receptors could reveal signatures of past pathogen exposure. The study profiled the T cell repertoires of hundreds of subjects by immunosequencing and related them to cytomegalovirus serostatus. Besides the first cohort of approximately 670 subjects, a separate validation cohort made up of roughly 120 different subjects was used. To predict cytomegalovirus infection status, the study combined high-throughput TCR immunosequencing, statistical association of individual TCRs with disease status, and machine learning. A later analysis re-analyzed previously published TCR beta repertoires from about 600 donors and added high-resolution HLA genotyping to study TCR occurrence patterns. In the later analysis, no new phenotypic data were used to find candidate immune exposures; instead, reliance was placed on TCR beta sequences and their occurrence across donors. An earlier analysis of around 540 of the donors applied high-throughput TCR beta sequencing to assess whether each TCR beta V gene segment acted as functional or pseudogenic. Donor age, sex, ethnicity and CMV serostatus were compiled together with the repertoire data. Genome-wide SNP genotypes for about 60% of the roughly 670 donors were used in a later genetic analysis, which treated that subset as a discovery cohort. All discovery cohort repertoires had been generated on a single sequencing platform. HLA typing included class I and class II loci at four-digit resolution. Typing coverage varied by locus: roughly 620-630 donors for A, B, C, DRB1 and DQB1; around 560 for DQA1; about 570 for DPA1; 450 to 480 for DPB1. About five DR-DQ haplotypes were treated as single units for association and clustering because of strong linkage in the cohort. On average, roughly 200,000 unique TCR beta nucleotide sequences were sequenced per donor among some 430 genotyped donors of the cohort, with 15% to 20% of those sequences being non-productive.

Including cysteine and phenylalanine, the CDR3 has 13 amino acids. The sequence is cut down to CDR3 DNA, 39 bases in frame from base 1. CDR1 SGHTA and CDR2 FQGNSA are derived from the germline V gene. The trim is 5 bases for V and 5 bases for J, with a gap of 9 bases between the germline ends. Details on this clone: Its binding antigen is unknown. No base quality values were provided; no much bigger clone lies one nucleotide off.

Overall study results and their limits: The study gave a list of some 150 TCR beta chains associated with cytomegalovirus. The sequencing pipeline was judged likely to have produced a cluster of highly shared sequence variants as a technical artifact. Cytomegalovirus status was reported to be diagnosed by the classifier with high specificity and sensitivity in both the original and validation cohorts. In a later genetic analysis, a missense DCLRE1C variant was associated with V-gene and J-gene trimming of TCR beta chains, and the association was replicated in an independent cohort. According to a later analysis, TCR association rates differed among HLA loci, with DRB1 alleles showing the most associated TCRs and HLA-C alleles showing the fewest. Because counts were too low, under 20 rarely observed V segments, including chromosome 9 orphons, were left out of the earlier analysis of 587 of the donors. When HLA alleles, especially DR and DQ, strongly co-occurred, attributing TCR associations to individual alleles was difficult. In vitro tests confirmed that a few of the cytomegalovirus-associated TCR beta chains recognize cytomegalovirus antigens. Most TCR sequences were observed very rarely across donors, whereas some public TCRs were present in many individuals. In a later analysis, HLA-associated TCR beta chains were found to be more clonally expanded and to have lower generation probabilities than equally common non-associated chains. In this cohort, only TCR beta chains were sequenced, and detectable features were limited by the absence of alpha or paired-chain data. According to a later genetic analysis, donors in an Asian-associated ancestry cluster had fewer N-insertions in productive TCRs than the roughly 670-donor mean. Most CMV-associated TCR beta chains appeared to be HLA-restricted in a later analysis, and the HLA associations seemed to be driven largely by CMV exposure. Several of the top co-occurrence clusters appeared to be linked to parvovirus B19, influenza, CMV and Epstein-Barr virus, according to a later analysis. Specific HLA alleles were associated with about 17,000 TCR beta sequences at a false discovery rate of 0.05 in a later analysis. Immune exposure information for the cohort was limited to CMV serostatus. Correlated functional status among segregating V segments might reflect linkage disequilibrium, but an unknown experimental factor could not be ruled out. A further reported finding was that TCR beta sequences accurately predicted the HLA-A and HLA-B alleles for most subjects in the first cohort. Sequencing depth was assumed to be roughly uniform across donors in the presence/absence analyses, though that assumption may not hold. Some IMGT-functional V segments, including TRBV6-2 and TRBV6-3, could not be told apart with the 87-base-pair reads, so those segments were excluded. Broadly in line with IMGT annotations, most TCR beta V segments showed up in productive rearrangements about 87% or about 30% of the time in an earlier analysis of about 500 of the donors. Because HLA typing was unavailable for some donors at each locus, only the typed subset was used in association tests. According to the authors, the approach could potentially be generalized to other disease states and immunological phenotypes.

The library was built by means of the immunoSEQ multiplex PCR assay. For the multiplex PCR, a mixture combining 60 forward primers for TCR Vbeta segments and 13 reverse primers for TCR Jbeta segments was used. Amplification of the CDR3 region of rearranged TCR beta genes was performed with a multiplex PCR assay on genomic DNA. The Illumina HiSeq System was used to sequence the amplified TCR beta libraries as 87-base-pair reads. In the source study's methods: Across the roughly 640 repertoires, a later analysis counted tens of millions of unique TCR beta chains, around 11 million of which were shared by at least two donors. To remove PCR and sequencing errors, raw reads were error-corrected and collapsed into unique sequences using a nearest-neighbor algorithm that merged closely related sequences. CDR3 sequences were aligned to IMGT reference sequences to assign V, D and J gene segments. For a sequence to be retained, at least a six-nucleotide match to both a V gene segment and a J gene segment was required. Rearrangements were classified as productive when the CDR3 lacked stop codons and remained in frame with V and J, and all other rearrangements were classified as non-productive. CDR3 was defined by IMGT convention, running from the second conserved V-encoded cysteine to the conserved J-encoded phenylalanine. The earlier analysis of about 500 of the donors excluded sequences that lacked an unambiguous match to a single V gene segment. In an earlier analysis of 587 of the donors, V segments were called functional above 56.7% productive rearrangements and were called segregating when the between-donor standard deviation exceeded 5%. To diagnose cytomegalovirus status from the catalog of TCR beta chain sequences, a statistical classification framework was built. In a later analysis, V and J genes were assigned by comparing TCR nucleotide sequences against IMGT/GENE-DB human TR gene sequences. Using the TCRdist pipeline, a later analysis assigned CDR3 sequences along with most-parsimonious VDJ recombination scenarios. In a later analysis, each TCR beta chain was defined by its CDR3 amino acid sequence together with its V-gene family, and reads lacking a unique V-gene family were excluded. To address suspected cross-contamination and a sequencing artifact, a later analysis removed roughly 580 highly shared, low-generation-probability nucleotide sequences. For each public chain, a later analysis derived a clonal expansion index from normalized ranks of inferred template counts within each repertoire. Generation probabilities in a later analysis came from a VDJ recombination model fitted to out-of-frame rearrangements, and those results were checked against IGoR. In a later analysis, hypergeometric tests were used to score TCR-TCR, TCR-HLA and TCR-CMV co-occurrence, with a repertoire-size bias correction applied to TCR pairs. In a later analysis, false discovery rates were estimated by permuting HLA or CMV assignments 20 times. In a later analysis, co-occurring TCRs were grouped using DBSCAN, with TCRdist sequence similarity added in when clustering inside HLA-allele-positive subsets. Co-occurrence clustering excluded repertoires with fewer than 30,000 or more than 120,000 public chains, plus five with anomalous nucleotide sharing. This immuneACCESS table, as held by TCRdb, lists in-frame sequences with V and J called but not all clones. Of the missing ones, under half trace to an unresolved V gene in checked studies; the others have no known cause. Clonal size and the V and J genes are those of that table, whereas D and trimming came from the DNA. The sample table lists 99,000 or so clones, over 60% of them with a count of one. About a sixth of the sample is taken by the ten largest.

The cohort was made up of about 670 healthy bone marrow donors. At the time of sampling, all cohort members were nominally healthy, though unrecorded immune exposures were likely present. The donor was CMV seropositive and was included in the group of some 290 seropositive cohort members. Every donor gave a peripheral blood sample, and the peripheral blood mononuclear cells from that sample were used for TCR beta sequencing. Genomic DNA was extracted from the blood cell samples with the Qiagen DNeasy Blood Extraction Kit. This clonotype was obtained from a man in his sixties in good health and CMV-seropositive. Sequences were obtained from PBMCs. The chain is assembled from TRBV7-2 and TRBJ2-2; TRBD2 is perhaps the D gene, given 5 matching bases. The DNA is TGTGCCAGCAGCCGGAGGCTGACCGGGGAGCTGTTTTTT. It codes for CASSRRLTGELFF. With the rest looked up from the reference TRBV7-2 and TRBJ2-2 genes rather than sequenced, the full variable domain is GAGVSQSPSNKVTEKGKDVELRCDPISGHTALYWYRQSLGQGLEFLIYFQGNSAPDKSGLPSDRFSAERTGGSVSTLTIQRTQQEDSAVYLCASSRRLTGELFFGEGSRLTVL.